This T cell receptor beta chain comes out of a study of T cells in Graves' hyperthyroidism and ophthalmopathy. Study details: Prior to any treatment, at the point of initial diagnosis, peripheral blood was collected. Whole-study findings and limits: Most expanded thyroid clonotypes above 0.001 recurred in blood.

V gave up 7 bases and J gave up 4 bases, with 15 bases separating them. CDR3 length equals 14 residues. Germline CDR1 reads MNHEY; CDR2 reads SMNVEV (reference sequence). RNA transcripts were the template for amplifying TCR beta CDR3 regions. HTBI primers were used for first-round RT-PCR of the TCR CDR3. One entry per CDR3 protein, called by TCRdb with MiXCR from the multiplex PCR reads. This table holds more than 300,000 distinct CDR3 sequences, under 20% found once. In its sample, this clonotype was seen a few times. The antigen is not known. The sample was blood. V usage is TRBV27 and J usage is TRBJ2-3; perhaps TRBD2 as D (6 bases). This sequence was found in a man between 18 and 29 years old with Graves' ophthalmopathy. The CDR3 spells CASTLLPGADTQYF. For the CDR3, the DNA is TGTGCCAGCACCTTACTCCCGGGGGCAGATACGCAGTATTTT.